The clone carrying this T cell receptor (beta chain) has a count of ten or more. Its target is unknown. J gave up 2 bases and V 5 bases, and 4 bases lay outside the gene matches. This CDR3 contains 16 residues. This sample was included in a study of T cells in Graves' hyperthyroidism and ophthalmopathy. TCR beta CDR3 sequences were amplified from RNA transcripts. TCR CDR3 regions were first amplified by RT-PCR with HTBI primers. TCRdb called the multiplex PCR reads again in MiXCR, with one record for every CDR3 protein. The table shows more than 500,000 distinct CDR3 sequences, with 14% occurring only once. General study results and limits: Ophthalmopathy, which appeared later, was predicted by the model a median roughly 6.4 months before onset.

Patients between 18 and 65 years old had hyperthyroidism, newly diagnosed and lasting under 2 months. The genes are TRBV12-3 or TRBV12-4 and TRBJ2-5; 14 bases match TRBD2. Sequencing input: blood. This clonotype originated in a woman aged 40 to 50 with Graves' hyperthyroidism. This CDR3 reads CASSPGTSGSQETQYF. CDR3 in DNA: TGTGCCAGCAGTCCCGGGACTAGCGGGAGTCAAGAGACCCAGTACTTC.